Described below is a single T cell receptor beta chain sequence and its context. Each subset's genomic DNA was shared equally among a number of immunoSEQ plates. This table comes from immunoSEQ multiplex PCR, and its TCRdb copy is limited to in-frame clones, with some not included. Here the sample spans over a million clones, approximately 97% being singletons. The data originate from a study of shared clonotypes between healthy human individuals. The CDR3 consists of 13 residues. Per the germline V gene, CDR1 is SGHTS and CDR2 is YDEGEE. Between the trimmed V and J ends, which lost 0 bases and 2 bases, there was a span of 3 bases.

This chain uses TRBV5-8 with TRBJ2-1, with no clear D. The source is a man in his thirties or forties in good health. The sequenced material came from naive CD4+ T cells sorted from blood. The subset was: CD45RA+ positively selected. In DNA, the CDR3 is TGTGCCAGCAGCTTGGGTGCCTACAATGAGCAGTTCTTC. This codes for CASSLGAYNEQFF.